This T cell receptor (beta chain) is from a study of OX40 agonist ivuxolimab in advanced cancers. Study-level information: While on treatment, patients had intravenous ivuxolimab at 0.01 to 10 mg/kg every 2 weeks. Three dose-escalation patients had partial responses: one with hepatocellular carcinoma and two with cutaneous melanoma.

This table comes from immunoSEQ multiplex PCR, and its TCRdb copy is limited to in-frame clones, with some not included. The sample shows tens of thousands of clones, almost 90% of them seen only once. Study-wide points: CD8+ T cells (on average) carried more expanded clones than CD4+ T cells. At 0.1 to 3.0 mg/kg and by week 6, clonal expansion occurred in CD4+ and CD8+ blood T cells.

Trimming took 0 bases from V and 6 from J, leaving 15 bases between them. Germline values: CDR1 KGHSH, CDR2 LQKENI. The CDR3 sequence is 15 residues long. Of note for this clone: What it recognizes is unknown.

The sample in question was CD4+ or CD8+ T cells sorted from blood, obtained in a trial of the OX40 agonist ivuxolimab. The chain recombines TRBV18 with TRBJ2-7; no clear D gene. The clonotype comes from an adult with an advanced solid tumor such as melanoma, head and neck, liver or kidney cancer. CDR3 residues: CASSPPLGLLTEQYF. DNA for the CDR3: TGTGCCAGCTCACCACCGTTGGGCCTACTAACCGAGCAGTACTTC.